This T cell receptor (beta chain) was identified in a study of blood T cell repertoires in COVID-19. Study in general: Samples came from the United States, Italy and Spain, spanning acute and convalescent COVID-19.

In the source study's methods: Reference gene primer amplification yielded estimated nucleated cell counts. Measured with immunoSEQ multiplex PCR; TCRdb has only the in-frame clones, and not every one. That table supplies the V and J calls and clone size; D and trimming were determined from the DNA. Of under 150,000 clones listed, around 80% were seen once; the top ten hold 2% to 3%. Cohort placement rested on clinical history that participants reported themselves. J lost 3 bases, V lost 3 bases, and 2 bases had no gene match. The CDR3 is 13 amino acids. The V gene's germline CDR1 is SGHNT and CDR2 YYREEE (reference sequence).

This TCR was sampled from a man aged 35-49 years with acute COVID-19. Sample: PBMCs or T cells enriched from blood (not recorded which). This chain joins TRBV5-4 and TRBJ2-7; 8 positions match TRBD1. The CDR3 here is CASSSGTGYEQYF. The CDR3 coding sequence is TGTGCCAGCAGCTCCGGGACAGGCTACGAGCAGTACTTC.